The clone carrying this T cell receptor (beta chain) turned up a few times. No antigen is known for it. There are 13 residues in the CDR3. Germline V gives CDR1 SGHVS, CDR2 FNYEAQ. Trimming shortened V by 4 bases and J by 6 bases, and 10 bases separated the two germline ends. This sample was included in a study of T-cell memory formation after mild COVID-19. Looking at the study overall: Clusters were largely donor specific. The study's findings and limits: Prior to infection, memory already included some responding clones, suggesting cross-reactive memory joined.

After 5'RACE with constant-segment primers, TCR alpha and TCR beta cDNA libraries carrying sample barcodes and UMIs were obtained. One entry per CDR3 protein results from TCRdb running MiXCR on the 5' RACE reads. The sample carries some 150,000 distinct CDR3 sequences, 13% to 15% recorded once. The chain joins TRBV7-6 to TRBJ1-5, with unresolved D. The TCR was taken from an adult woman who had mild COVID-19 (a few samples of this study predate the infection). Cell type and time point are not known. Sequenced: PBMCs or a T cell subset sorted from them (not recorded which). The CDR3 bases are TGTGCCAGCAGCTCTCTTGATGGTCAGCCCCAGCATTTT. Encoded protein: CASSSLDGQPQHF. The complete variable domain, with remaining parts taken from reference TRBV7-6 and TRBJ1-5, reads GAGVSQSPRYKVTKRGQDVALRCDPISGHVSLYWYRQALGQGPEFLTYFNYEAQQDKSGLPNDRFSAERPEGSISTLTIQRTEQRDSAMYRCASSSLDGQPQHFGDGTRLSIL.